This is a list of T cell receptor beta chains from one sample in a study of blood T cell repertoires in COVID-19. Assay used: immunoSEQ multiplex PCR; TCRdb lists only in-frame clones, some missing. Among 100,000 to 150,000 clones listed, about 89% were seen once. The specimen sequenced was peripheral blood. These TCRs come from a man aged 55 to 70 with COVID-19, enrolled during active disease. Each CDR3 is given with its conserved first and last residue. A D gene is named only where the DNA matches it firmly.

V	D	J	DNA	CDR3
TRBV19	-	TRBJ1-6	TGTGCCAGTAGCACGGGGGGCTCCTATAATTCACCCCTCCACTTT	CASSTGGSYNSPLHF
TRBV5-1	TRBD2	TRBJ2-1	TGCGCCAGCAGCTTGGTTGGCGGGGGGTACAATGAGCAGTTCTTC	CASSLVGGGYNEQFF
TRBV10-3	-	TRBJ1-4	TGTGCCATCAGTGAGTCAGGGAGGGAATCTGAAAAACTGTTTTTT	CAISESGRESEKLFF
TRBV30	-	TRBJ1-2	TGTGCCTGGATTCGACAACTCTATGGCTACACCTTC	CAWIRQLYGYTF
TRBV28	-	TRBJ2-5	TGTGCCAGCAGCCCCCCCGGGAGCTTACAAGAGACCCAGTACTTC	CASSPPGSLQETQYF
TRBV11-2	-	TRBJ1-1	TGTGCCAGCAGCTTATATATCGGAGAAAGCACTGAAGCTTTCTTT	CASSLYIGESTEAFF
TRBV7-9	-	TRBJ2-7	TGTGCCAGCAGCTTAGGAAACAGGGCGAGTTACGAGCAGTACTTC	CASSLGNRASYEQYF
TRBV7-3	TRBD2	TRBJ2-2	TGTGCCAGCAGCCCCACGGGGGGATTCGGGAACACCGGGGAGCTGTTTTTT	CASSPTGGFGNTGELFF
TRBV30	TRBD2	TRBJ2-1	TGTGCCTGGAGCCCCGGACTAGCGGGGGGGAATGAGCAGTTCTTC	CAWSPGLAGGNEQFF
TRBV5-4	-	TRBJ2-7	TGTGCCAGCAGCGAACCGGCAGGCTACGAGCAGTACTTC	CASSEPAGYEQYF
TRBV7-8	-	TRBJ1-3	TGTGCCAGCAGCTCGGACGGGAGCTCTGGAAACACCATATATTTT	CASSSDGSSGNTIYF
TRBV29-1	-	TRBJ1-2	TGCAGCGTTGAAGATCGAAGGGAGGGAAACGGCTACACCTTC	CSVEDRREGNGYTF
TRBV9	-	TRBJ1-6	TGTGCCAGCAGCGTGATTGCAGAACCTAATTCACCCCTCCACTTT	CASSVIAEPNSPLHF
TRBV12-3/TRBV12-4	-	TRBJ2-1	TGTGCCAGCAGTTTGAGACAGTCCAATGAGCAGTTCTTC	CASSLRQSNEQFF
TRBV5-6	TRBD1	TRBJ2-7	TGTGCCAGCAGTTCAACCCGGACAGGGGGCCACGAGCAGTACTTC	CASSSTRTGGHEQYF
TRBV5-1	-	TRBJ2-6	TGCGCCAGCAGCTTTGAGCACTCTGGGGCCAACGTCCTGACTTTC	CASSFEHSGANVLTF
TRBV6-1	TRBD1	TRBJ1-1	TGTGCCAGCAGTGGGCCCCCCTTGGGACAGGGAGGATTCATGAACACTGAAGCTTTCTTT	CASSGPPLGQGGFMNTEAFF
TRBV7-6	-	TRBJ2-3	TGTGCCAGCAGCTTAGACGGCGGAAACACAGATACGCAGTATTTT	CASSLDGGNTDTQYF
TRBV10-2	TRBD1	TRBJ1-1	TGCGCCAGCAGGGGGGACAGTTACGGAACTGAAGCTTTCTTT	CASRGDSYGTEAFF
TRBV10-1	TRBD1	TRBJ1-1	TGCGCCAGCAGTGAGTCAAAACAGGGGGAACGGGACACTGAAGCTTTCTTT	CASSESKQGERDTEAFF
TRBV18	-	TRBJ2-7	TGTGCCAGCTCACCACAAGGGGGGGTCAGGGACGAGCAGTACTTC	CASSPQGGVRDEQYF
TRBV5-1	-	TRBJ1-4	TGCGCCAGCAGCCCCGACAGGCCAACAACTAATGAAAAACTGTTTTTT	CASSPDRPTTNEKLFF
TRBV7-9	-	TRBJ1-6	TGTGCCAGCAGCTCGCTGACAGGAACCTATTCACCCCTCCACTTT	CASSSLTGTYSPLHF
TRBV5-1	TRBD1	TRBJ1-4	TGCGCCAGCAGCTCCGGACAGGGCCCAATATCGGAAAAACTGTTTTTT	CASSSGQGPISEKLFF